This T cell receptor beta chain was observed in a study of T and B cells in COVID-19 patients. This clonotype was counted between two and nine times. TRB was amplified from about 260-540 ng of blood genomic DNA. CDR3 length equals 15 residues. Per the germline V gene, CDR1 is SGHRS and CDR2 is YFSETQ. V lost 0 bases to trimming and J lost 8 bases; unmatched junction nucleotides: 6. BIOMED2 TRB-A/B primer pools were used in multiplex TRB PCR. TCRdb redid the calling of the multiplex PCR reads with MiXCR, one entry per CDR3 protein. Of around 8,000 distinct CDR3 sequences listed, around two fifths are singletons.

This clonotype originated in a human donor who had recovered from COVID-19. The sequenced sample consisted of blood. V and J are TRBV5-1 and TRBJ2-1; 9 nucleotides line up with TRBD2. The CDR3 DNA follows: TGCGCCAGCAGCTTGGTGCGGGGGGGAAGGGATGAGCAGTTCTTC. Its translation is CASSLVRGGRDEQFF. The whole variable domain, filled in from reference TRBV5-1 and TRBJ2-1, reads KAGVTQTPRYLIKTRGQQVTLSCSPISGHRSVSWYQQTPGQGLQFLFEYFSETQRNKGNFPGRFSGRQFSNSRSEMNVSTLELGDSALYLCASSLVRGGRDEQFFGPGTRLTVL.